These 32 T cell receptor beta chains originate from one sample sequenced in a study of regulatory T cells in long-lasting Graves disease. Both iRepertoire HTBI primers and Arm-PCR of CDR3 regions were used to build the TCR beta libraries. Each CDR3 protein is one row after TCRdb ran MiXCR on the multiplex PCR reads. The sample gives 560,000 or so distinct CDR3 sequences, approximately 16% of which show up once; 12% is in the top ten. Time point noted: newly diagnosed GD, antithyroid drugs for less than 3 months. Extracted RNA from PBMCs served as the source of the TCR library. This sample also appeared in a second study, on T cells in Graves' hyperthyroidism and ophthalmopathy.

Sample: peripheral blood mononuclear cells (PBMCs), taken at new diagnosis, from a patient treated with antithyroid drugs. These receptors were obtained from a man aged 18-30 years with Graves disease.

As concerns this clonotype: Being one base from a much bigger clone, this may be a read error. Since no conserved phenylalanine or tryptophan closes the CDR3, a read error is the likely cause. The V gene is TRBV29-1, the J gene TRBJ2-3, with 9 nucleotides matching TRBD2. Germline V gives CDR1 SQVTM, CDR2 ANQGSEA. This CDR3 is 14 amino acids long. V shed 6 bases, J shed 0 bases, and the junction held 4 bases outside the gene matches. DNA of the CDR3: TGCAGCGTGCTGACTAGCGGAAGCACAGATACGCAGTATTTA. Protein product: CSVLTSGSTDTQYL.

This clonotype was observed many times. This chain uses TRBV2 with TRBJ2-7; D is unresolved. The CDR3 is made up of 15 amino acids. Per the germline V gene, CDR1 is SNHLY and CDR2 is FYNNEI. Trimming removed 1 base from V and 0 bases from J, with 10 bases in between. The CDR3 DNA sequence: TGTGCCAGCAGTGAAGGGCCCACGAGCTCCTACGAGCAGTACTTC. Protein: CASSEGPTSSYEQYF. The full variable domain, in which reference TRBV2 and TRBJ2-7 provide the parts outside the CDR3, is EPEVTQTPSHQVTQMGQEVILRCVPISNHLYFYWYRQILGQKVEFLVSFYNNEISEKSEIFDDQFSVERPDGSNFTLKIRSTKLEDSAMYFCASSEGPTSSYEQYFGPGTRLTVT.

J is TRBJ1-1 and V is TRBV29-1; weak D call: TRBD1 (5 bases). Trimming stripped 5 bases from V and 4 bases from J, with 14 bases between. The CDR3 consists of 13 residues. In germline, CDR1 is SQVTM, CDR2 ANQGSEA. The CDR3 reads CSVCEGGGTEAFF. CDR3 in DNA: TGCAGCGTTTGTGAGGGCGGGGGCACTGAAGCTTTCTTT.

This sequence joins TRBV30 and TRBJ2-1; tentative D call: TRBD1 (6 bases). V lost 5 bases, J lost 9 bases, and 14 bases lay in between. This CDR3 has 12 residues. Germline lookup yields CDR1 GTSNPN and CDR2 SVGIG (reference sequence). CDR3 sequence reads: CAWEGQRGEQFF. CDR3 DNA sequence: TGTGCCTGGGAAGGACAGAGGGGTGAGCAGTTCTTC.

This chain joins TRBV7-3 and TRBJ2-1; D ambiguous. Germline CDR1 is SGHTA and CDR2 is FQGTGA. V lost 5 bases and J lost 4, with 15 bases in between. This CDR3 comprises 15 residues. In DNA form, the CDR3 reads TGTGCCAGCAGCCTTGGAAGTCAGAGTTACAATGAGCAGTTCTTC. This encodes CASSLGSQSYNEQFF.

This clonotype occurred many times. The V call is TRBV29-1, the J call TRBJ2-3; the match to TRBD2 covers 12 bases. Germline V lookup: CDR1 SQVTM, CDR2 ANQGSEA. The V and J ends lost 3 bases and 2 bases, in that order; junction bases with no gene match: 6. The CDR3 has 16 amino acids. CDR3 residues: CSVERGTSGFTDTQYF. CDR3 coding DNA: TGCAGCGTTGAGAGGGGGACTAGCGGGTTCACAGATACGCAGTATTTT.

Many counts were recorded for this clonotype. One end of the junction is discordant with germline, which a read error may explain. The chain has TRBV2 and TRBJ1-5; no clear D gene. The germline V gene encodes CDR1 SNHLY and CDR2 FYNNEI. The CDR3 extends over 14 amino acids. As DNA, the CDR3 is TGTGCCAGCAGCGAAGCGGGTGGCAATCAGCCCCAGCATTTT. Amino acid sequence: CASSEAGGNQPQHF. Looking up the rest from reference TRBV2 and TRBJ1-5 gives the full variable domain: EPEVTQTPSHQVTQMGQEVILRCVPISNHLYFYWYRQILGQKVEFLVSFYNNEISEKSEIFDDQFSVERPDGSNFTLKIRSTKLEDSAMYFCASSEAGGNQPQHFGDGTRLSIL.

This clonotype was seen ten or more times. The chain has TRBV12-3 or TRBV12-4 and TRBJ2-5; the match to TRBD2 covers 10 bases. This CDR3 region has 15 residues. Germline trimming cut 7 bases from V and 3 bases from J; bases unmatched to any gene: 8. CDR3 DNA sequence: TGTGCCAGCAACGGACTAGCGGATGGGGAAGAGACCCAGTACTTC. This gives the protein CASNGLADGEETQYF.

The chain joins TRBV25-1 to TRBJ2-1, with TRBD1 matching 7 bases. Germline V gene sequence: CDR1 MGHDK, CDR2 SYGVNS. The CDR3 is 15 amino acids. J lost 4 bases, V lost 6 bases, and 9 bases had no gene match. In DNA form, the CDR3 reads TGTGCCAGCAGCCGAAACAGGGGTCCATACAATGAGCAGTTCTTC. Encoded protein: CASSRNRGPYNEQFF.

The chain has TRBV28 and TRBJ2-5; D not certain. Germline CDR1 MDHEN, CDR2 SYDVKM. The CDR3 extends over 14 amino acids. The V gene lost 3 bases and the J gene lost 1 base, with 9 bases spanning the gap. The CDR3, as DNA: TGTGCCAGCAGTTTGGTGAGCCCCCAAGAGACCCAGTACTTC. Amino acids: CASSLVSPQETQYF. The variable domain in full, completed from reference TRBV28 and TRBJ2-5, reads DVKVTQSSRYLVKRTGEKVFLECVQDMDHENMFWYRQDPGLGLRLIYFSYDVKMKEKGDIPEGYSVSREKKERFSLILESASTNQTSMYLCASSLVSPQETQYFGPGTRLLVL.

This clonotype was seen ten or more times. The V and J genes are TRBV3-1 and TRBJ2-1; 10 positions match TRBD2. Germline V CDR1 and CDR2: LGHDT, YNNKEL (reference sequence). The CDR3 has 15 residues. V shed 1 base, J shed 8 bases, and the junction held 5 bases outside the gene matches. The CDR3 loop reads CASSQGSSGSYEQFF. CDR3 DNA sequence: TGTGCCAGCAGCCAAGGCTCTAGCGGGAGCTATGAGCAGTTCTTC.

This clonotype was counted only a few times. The chain carries TRBV4-1 and TRBJ1-3; a weak D match, TRBD1 (5 bases). This CDR3 contains 14 residues. The V gene's germline CDR1 is MGHRA and CDR2 YSYEKL. Trimming stripped 5 bases from V and 2 bases from J, with 10 bases between. Written as DNA, the CDR3 is TGCGCCAGCAGCTCGACGGGGGCTGGAAACACCATATATTTT. This sequence encodes CASSSTGAGNTIYF.

This clonotype was picked up one time. This chain connects TRBV7-9 to TRBJ2-2; D is perhaps TRBD1 (5 bases). Trimming stripped 2 bases from V and 2 bases from J, with 15 bases between. Germline V gene data show CDR1 as SEHNR and CDR2 as FQNEAQ (reference sequence). There are 17 residues in the CDR3. DNA of the CDR3: TGTGCCAGCAGCTTACGTTCGAGGCAGGGTAACACCGGGGAGCTGTTTTTT. This gives the protein CASSLRSRQGNTGELFF.

V usage is TRBV5-4 and J usage is TRBJ2-7; D is possibly TRBD2 (6 bases). Germline V gene data show CDR1 as SGHNT and CDR2 as YYREEE (reference sequence). V dropped 1 base and J dropped 7 bases, with 15 bases sitting between them. The CDR3 consists of 14 residues. CDR3 nucleotides: TGTGCCAGCAGCTTGTACGGGAGCTCGGGGGAGCAGTACTTC. Amino acid sequence: CASSLYGSSGEQYF.

The rearrangement joins TRBV4-1 to TRBJ1-4; 8 positions agree with TRBD1. This CDR3 is 14 amino acids long. Germline CDR1 is MGHRA and CDR2 is YSYEKL. The ends lost 5 bases at V and 7 bases at J; junction bases unmatched: 6. CDR3 bases: TGCGCCAGCAGCGTCCAGGGGGCGGCTGAAAAACTGTTTTTT. This sequence encodes CASSVQGAAEKLFF.

This clonotype occurred a few times. The gene calls are TRBV19 and TRBJ2-1, with 8 bases fitting TRBD1. This CDR3 has 14 amino acids. Germline assignment: CDR1 LNHDA and CDR2 SQIVND (reference sequence). V lost 8 bases and J lost 5; bases outside the gene matches: 8. For the CDR3, the DNA is TGTGCCAGTTGCCGGGACAGGTGGAACAATGAGCAGTTCTTC. Its protein is CASCRDRWNNEQFF.

CDR3 DNA sequence: TGTGCCAGCAGTCACCGTTCGCCCACAGATACGCAGTATTTT. It specifies CASSHRSPTDTQYF. The genes are TRBV6-2 or TRBV6-3 and TRBJ2-3; no clear D. The CDR3 is 14 residues long. Germline lookup yields CDR1 MNHEY and CDR2 SVGEGT. V gave up 5 bases and J gave up 2 bases, with 11 bases separating them.

This clonotype was counted many times. The genes are TRBV12-3 or TRBV12-4 and TRBJ2-1, with D perhaps TRBD2 (6 bases). V was trimmed by 6 bases and J by 4 bases, leaving 13 bases between them. This CDR3 has 14 residues. DNA of the CDR3: TGTGCCAGCAGCCGCGGGGTGGTTTACAATGAGCAGTTCTTC. Its protein product is CASSRGVVYNEQFF.

J is TRBJ2-1 and V is TRBV20-1, with 7 bases lining up with TRBD2. The ends lost 5 bases at V and 0 bases at J; junction bases unmatched: 13. The germline gives CDR1 DFQATT, CDR2 SNEGSKA (reference sequence). This CDR3 region has 17 residues. CDR3 amino acids: CSAPQMGGPSSYNEQFF. Here the CDR3 DNA reads TGCAGTGCTCCTCAAATGGGAGGGCCGAGCTCCTACAATGAGCAGTTCTTC.

In the case of this clonotype: A clone one base away is much larger, so this may be a read error. V is TRBV12-3 or TRBV12-4 and J is TRBJ2-1; D is ambiguous. This CDR3 has 12 amino acids. The V end was cut by 8 bases, the J end by 0 bases, with 5 bases between. The CDR3 spells CASLSSYNEQFF. CDR3 bases: TGTGCCAGCCTGAGCTCCTACAATGAGCAGTTCTTC.

In this sample, this clonotype turned up a few times. The CDR3 loop reads CSATRGGRGAHEQYF. In nucleotides, the CDR3 is TGCAGTGCTACTCGGGGGGGCAGGGGAGCCCACGAGCAGTACTTC. V gene TRBV20-1 combines with J gene TRBJ2-7; TRBD2 matches 8 bases. Germline CDR1 is DFQATT and CDR2 is SNEGSKA (reference sequence). The V segment lost 4 bases and the J segment 5 bases; nucleotides outside the gene matches: 13. The length of the CDR3 is 15 residues.

This clonotype appeared many times. The CDR3 reads CASRPSLGPAYEQYF. The CDR3 DNA sequence: TGTGCCAGCAGACCCTCACTCGGACCAGCCTACGAGCAGTACTTC. The chain employs TRBV6-1 and TRBJ2-7; D ambiguous. The V end was cut by 6 bases, the J end by 2 bases, with 17 bases between. CDR3 size: 15 residues. Looked up from germline, CDR1 is MNHNS and CDR2 is SASEGT.

The chain recombines TRBV5-5 with TRBJ1-5; 9 bases map to TRBD1. With V trimmed by 4 bases and J by 2 bases, 13 bases remained unmatched. CDR1 is SGHKS and CDR2 is YYEKEE in the germline V gene (reference sequence). This CDR3 comprises 18 residues. The CDR3 nucleotides are TGTGCCAGCAGCCCAAAGCCGGGACAGGGAATCCGCAATCAGCCCCAGCATTTT. The encoded protein is CASSPKPGQGIRNQPQHF.

This clonotype was observed many times. The chain couples TRBV30 to TRBJ1-2; tentatively, D is TRBD1 (5 bases). There are 13 residues in the CDR3. The germline V and J ends were trimmed by 6 bases and 3 bases, with 14 bases remaining between them. Germline V gene data show CDR1 as GTSNPN and CDR2 as SVGIG (reference sequence). CDR3 in DNA: TGTGCCTGCGTTGGGGGAGGAGACTATGGCTACACCTTC. As protein: CACVGGGDYGYTF.

This clonotype was recorded many times. V is TRBV30 and J is TRBJ2-3, with D hard to call. The CDR3 length is 14 residues. Trimming cost V 2 bases and J 5 bases, with 14 bases left between them. The germline V gene has CDR1 GTSNPN and CDR2 SVGIG (reference sequence). CDR3 residues: CAWSRSSAGDTQYF. CDR3 nucleotides: TGTGCCTGGAGTCGAAGCTCTGCCGGAGATACGCAGTATTTT.

There are a few counts of this clonotype. This chain uses TRBV27 with TRBJ1-2; 9 bases match TRBD1. The junction had 10 bases not matched to a gene; V was cut back by 4 bases and J by 7 bases. Germline-derived CDR1 and CDR2 are MNHEY and SMNVEV (reference sequence). The CDR3 loop spans 15 amino acids. CDR3 amino acids: CASSSDRTGEGGYTF. The CDR3 coding sequence is TGTGCCAGCAGTTCGGACCGGACAGGGGAAGGTGGCTACACCTTC.

This clonotype has just a few counts. V gene TRBV28 combines with J gene TRBJ2-7; 7 bases line up with TRBD1. The CDR3 is 14 amino acids. The germline V gene encodes CDR1 MDHEN and CDR2 SYDVKM. J lost 2 bases, V lost 6 bases, and 7 bases had no gene match. The DNA for the CDR3 is TGTGCCAGCAGAACAGGGGTGGGTCCCTACGAGCAGTACTTC. The encoded protein is CASRTGVGPYEQYF. The variable domain in full, with the rest retrieved from reference TRBV28 and TRBJ2-7, is DVKVTQSSRYLVKRTGEKVFLECVQDMDHENMFWYRQDPGLGLRLIYFSYDVKMKEKGDIPEGYSVSREKKERFSLILESASTNQTSMYLCASRTGVGPYEQYFGPGTRLTVT.

The V gene is TRBV14, the J gene TRBJ1-2; D gene uncertain. V lost 2 bases, J lost 8 bases, and 21 bases lay in between. The CDR3 has 16 amino acids. Looked up from germline, CDR1 is SGHDN and CDR2 is FVKESK. The CDR3 protein is CASSQSKLGGSQGYTF. The DNA for the CDR3 is TGTGCCAGCAGCCAATCAAAGTTAGGAGGATCGCAAGGCTACACCTTC.

This clonotype was counted many times. The rearrangement joins TRBV27 to TRBJ2-7, with a possible D match to TRBD1 (6 bases). The germline V gene has CDR1 MNHEY and CDR2 SMNVEV (reference sequence). V dropped 4 bases and J dropped 2 bases, with 15 bases sitting between them. The CDR3 is 15 amino acids. This CDR3 is CASSSDPTGTYEQYF. CDR3 DNA sequence: TGTGCCAGCAGTTCCGACCCGACAGGTACCTACGAGCAGTACTTC.

This clonotype was recorded many times. CDR3 amino acids: CASSPGTSGIGEQYF. CDR3 in DNA: TGTGCCAGCAGTCCGGGGACTAGCGGGATTGGGGAGCAGTACTTC. The rearrangement links TRBV12-3 or TRBV12-4 to TRBJ2-7; 13 positions agree with TRBD2. This CDR3 is 15 amino acids long. Unmatched junction bases numbered 8, after V lost 5 bases and J lost 7 bases.

The sample holds a few counts of this clonotype. V usage is TRBV5-8 and J usage is TRBJ2-1; D gene unclear. Per germline, CDR1 SGHTS and CDR2 YDEGEE. This CDR3 is built from 15 residues. Trimming took off 1 base at V and 8 bases at J, with 16 bases between the two ends. Here the CDR3 DNA reads TGTGCCAGCAGCTTGCGGGTAGTTGTTGTCGATGAGCAGTTCTTC. Translated, it gives CASSLRVVVVDEQFF. The full variable domain, in which reference TRBV5-8 and TRBJ2-1 provide the parts outside the CDR3, is EAGVTQSPTHLIKTRGQQATLRCSPISGHTSVYWYQQALGLGLQFLLWYDEGEERNRGNFPPRFSGRQFPNYSSELNVNALELEDSALYLCASSLRVVVVDEQFFGPGTRLTVL.

This clonotype was recorded many times. This chain links TRBV20-1 with TRBJ2-1; 12 bases match TRBD2. The CDR3 runs 15 residues. V dropped 5 bases and J dropped 8; count of bases not matched to a gene: 10. Per germline, CDR1 DFQATT and CDR2 SNEGSKA (reference sequence). The CDR3 DNA sequence: TGCAGTGCTGAGGACCCTAGCGGGAGGGAGGATGAGCAGTTCTTC. This translates into CSAEDPSGREDEQFF.